The 17 T cell receptor beta chains in this list originate from one sample, sequenced in a study of OX40 agonist ivuxolimab in advanced cancers. The method was immunoSEQ multiplex PCR; TCRdb's version includes in-frame clones alone and lacks a portion of them. Of 45,000 to 60,000 clones in the sample, 70% to 80% were seen once. The sequenced sample was CD4+ or CD8+ T cells sorted from blood, obtained in a trial of the OX40 agonist ivuxolimab. These receptors originate from an adult with an advanced solid tumor such as melanoma, head and neck, liver or kidney cancer.

CDR3 region: CASSQDHRGRNQPQHF. CDR3 DNA: TGCGCCAGCAGCCAAGATCACCGGGGACGGAATCAGCCCCAGCATTTT. The chain combines TRBV4-1 with TRBJ1-5; a possible D gene is TRBD1 (5 bases). CDR3 size: 16 residues. Germline V lookup: CDR1 MGHRA, CDR2 YSYEKL. With 0 bases removed from V and 4 bases from J, the gap between germline ends came to 13 bases.

The chain uses TRBV21-1 and TRBJ2-1; the table's TRBD2 call for D was not verified on the DNA. TRBV21-1 counts as a pseudogene. The CDR3 extends over 18 amino acids. CDR3 in DNA: TGTGCCAGCAGCAAAGTAGGTGAGCGGGGGGGCGGTTCGTATGAGCAGTTCTTC. It is translated as CASSKVGERGGGSYEQFF.

Here the CDR3 DNA reads TGCGCCAGCAGTCCGACTAGCGGGAGGAACACCGGGGAGCTGTTTTTT. Its protein product is CASSPTSGRNTGELFF. The rearrangement uses TRBV5-1 and TRBJ2-2; 12 nucleotides match TRBD2. Looked up from germline, CDR1 is SGHRS and CDR2 is YFSETQ. Germline trimming cut 5 bases from V and 1 base from J; bases unmatched to any gene: 3. CDR3 length: 16 amino acids.

The rearrangement links TRBV5-5 to TRBJ2-1; 9 nucleotides agree with TRBD1. Germline trimming cut 4 bases from V and 8 bases from J; bases unmatched to any gene: 13. The CDR3 totals 16 residues. CDR1 and CDR2 from the germline V gene are SGHKS and YYEKEE (reference sequence). The CDR3 nucleotides are TGTGCCAGCAGCCCCACGTGGGACAGGGAGTGGGATGAGCAGTTCTTC. This translates into CASSPTWDREWDEQFF.

The chain joins TRBV19 to TRBJ2-1, with 7 bases matching TRBD2. Looked up from germline, CDR1 is LNHDA and CDR2 is SQIVND (reference sequence). There are 20 residues in the CDR3. The trim removed 9 bases at V and 9 bases at J, leaving 32 bases unmatched. The CDR3 DNA is TGTGCCAGCAAGCGATCCGGGACTACGATTTTCAAGGGCCTGGGGGGTGAGCAGTTCTTC. Its translation: CASKRSGTTIFKGLGGEQFF.

This chain connects TRBV7-8 to TRBJ2-7; 12 nucleotides agree with TRBD1. Per germline, CDR1 SGHVS and CDR2 FQNEAQ. Trimming at V came to 5 bases and at J to 2 bases, leaving 1 base not matched to a gene. The CDR3 contains 14 residues. CDR3 in amino acids: CASSRDRGPYEQYF. The CDR3 DNA sequence: TGTGCCAGCAGCCGGGACAGGGGGCCCTACGAGCAGTACTTC.

The chain carries TRBV4-1 and TRBJ2-1, with 9 bases matching TRBD2. Germline CDR1 and CDR2: MGHRA and YSYEKL. The V gene end was trimmed by 3 bases and the J gene end by 6 bases; junction bases not matched to a gene: 3. The CDR3 has 14 amino acids. In DNA, the CDR3 is TGCGCCAGCAGCCAGGGACTAGCTTCCAATGAGCAGTTCTTC. This gives the protein CASSQGLASNEQFF.

This clone was detected once. The chain combines TRBV5-1 with TRBJ1-2; D remains ambiguous. V was shortened by 2 bases and J by 0 bases, with 8 bases between the two germline ends. This CDR3 has 14 amino acids. The germline V gene has CDR1 SGHRS and CDR2 YFSETQ. Written as DNA, the CDR3 is TGCGCCAGCAGCTTCGGCGACGCTAACTATGGCTACACCTTC. Protein product: CASSFGDANYGYTF.

This chain connects TRBV6-5 to TRBJ2-5, with 11 bases aligning to TRBD2. Germline V gene lookup returns CDR1 MNHEY and CDR2 SVGAGI. J gave up 3 bases and V 6 bases, and 6 bases lay outside the gene matches. CDR3 length equals 15 residues. CDR3 residues: CASRSSGRAEETQYF. CDR3 DNA: TGTGCCAGCAGAAGTAGCGGGAGGGCCGAAGAGACCCAGTACTTC.

This rearrangement joins TRBV7-8 to TRBJ2-1; D may be TRBD1 (5 bases). V lost 2 bases, J lost 1 base, and 12 bases lay in between. This CDR3 comprises 16 residues. CDR1 and CDR2 from the germline V gene are SGHVS and FQNEAQ. The CDR3 nucleotides are TGTGCCAGCAGCTTAAGGGGCGGCTCGTCCTACAATGAGCAGTTCTTC. It is translated as CASSLRGGSSYNEQFF.

The V call is TRBV6-4, the J call TRBJ2-1; D is undetermined. Germline CDR1 is MRHNA and CDR2 is SNTAGT. Trimming pared 2 bases from V and 5 bases from J, leaving 10 bases between. The CDR3 loop spans 14 amino acids. Here the CDR3 reads CASSDGTRNNEQFF. The DNA for the CDR3 is TGTGCCAGCAGTGACGGCACTCGGAACAATGAGCAGTTCTTC.

This sequence joins TRBV4-1 and TRBJ1-1; 7 bases are a match to TRBD1. CDR1 is MGHRA and CDR2 is YSYEKL in the germline V gene. After removal of 1 base from V and 9 bases from J, the junction contained 8 bases not matched to a gene. The CDR3 sequence is 14 residues long. The CDR3 spells CASSQGGTVQQAFF. Written as DNA, the CDR3 is TGCGCCAGCAGCCAAGGGGGGACAGTCCAACAAGCTTTCTTT.

The chain is built from TRBV6-5 and TRBJ2-7, with D perhaps given as TRBD1 or TRBD2 (6 bases each). This CDR3 has 14 residues. Trimming pared 2 bases from V and 7 bases from J, leaving 15 bases between. CDR1 is MNHEY, CDR2 SVGAGI, per germline. The CDR3 sequence is CASSYQVQGGEQYF. The CDR3 DNA follows: TGTGCCAGCAGTTACCAAGTCCAAGGGGGGGAGCAGTACTTC.

This sequence joins TRBV5-6 and TRBJ2-5; D unresolved. The J call may not be correct, given that the DNA end is closer to TRBJ2-7. This CDR3 spans 13 amino acids. CDR1 SGHDT and CDR2 YYEEEE come from the germline V gene. The CDR3 region is CASSSLQTYEQYF. CDR3 sequence (DNA): TGTGCCAGCAGCTCATTGCAGACCTACGAGCAGTACTTC.

This chain links TRBV30 with TRBJ2-3, with 9 bases fitting TRBD1. Germline CDR1 GTSNPN, CDR2 SVGIG (reference sequence). The CDR3 consists of 14 residues. With V trimmed by 2 bases and J by 5 bases, 5 bases remained unmatched. The CDR3 reads CAWSQGQGGDTQYF. The CDR3 DNA reads as TGTGCCTGGAGTCAGGGACAGGGAGGAGATACGCAGTATTTT.

The chain carries TRBV25-1 and TRBJ2-4, with no clear D. V was shortened by 1 base and J by 2 bases, with 6 bases between the two germline ends. Germline V CDR1 and CDR2: MGHDK, SYGVNS. CDR3 length: 14 amino acids. The CDR3 loop is CASSEFVTKNIQYF. DNA of the CDR3: TGTGCCAGCAGTGAATTCGTGACCAAAAACATTCAGTACTTC.

The V call is TRBV28, the J call TRBJ2-7; 7 bases agree with TRBD2. Per germline, CDR1 MDHEN and CDR2 SYDVKM. Trimming cost V 6 bases and J 2 bases; bases outside gene matches: 4. The CDR3 sequence is 13 residues long. For the CDR3, the DNA is TGTGCCAGCAGCCCGGCGGGGGCCTACGAGCAGTACTTC. It specifies CASSPAGAYEQYF.